The rows below give T cell receptor beta chains drawn from one sample of a study of technical replicates of blood from several donors. Sequenced by immunoSEQ multiplex PCR; TCRdb stores in-frame clones only, minus some. The sample consists of over 55,000 clones, 91% of them appearing once. The source material was PBMCs. The receptors come from a human donor in good health. Some clones in this sample may be carry-over from other donors' samples. The CDR3 runs from the conserved cysteine through the conserved F or W. The D gene is left open where the match is weak. Clone size is shown for a subset of rows, as once, few, many or a class of expanded clone.

D	V	J	size	DNA	CDR3
NA	TRBV27	TRBJ1-4	NA	TGTGCCAGCAGTTTATCCTCAGTGTCTGAAAAACTGTTTTTT	CASSLSSVSEKLFF
TRBD1	TRBV5-1	TRBJ1-6	NA	TGCGCCAGCGGGCAGGGGGCGAGGAATTCACCCCTCCACTTT	CASGQGARNSPLHF
NA	TRBV5-1	TRBJ1-1	NA	TGCGCCAGCAGCTTGGTTGAGGGGGAGTCACCGAACACTGAAGCTTTCTTT	CASSLVEGESPNTEAFF
NA	TRBV10-3	TRBJ1-1	NA	TGTGCCATCAGTCTGGGGGGAGGGACTGAAGCTTTCTTT	CAISLGGGTEAFF
NA	TRBV21-1	TRBJ2-7	once	TGTGCCAGCAGCATATTACCTATTAGCGGGAGAATCTCCTACGAGCAGTACTTC	CASSILPISGRISYEQYF
NA	TRBV7-2	TRBJ2-7	NA	TGTGCCAGCAGCTTTTTTAGCAGGGGAGACGAGCAGTACTTC	CASSFFSRGDEQYF
TRBD2	TRBV4-2	TRBJ2-1	NA	TGTGCCAGCAGCCAGGGACTAGCGGGAGGGTCCTACAATGAGCAGTTCTTC	CASSQGLAGGSYNEQFF
NA	TRBV21-1	TRBJ2-7	few	TGTGCCAGCAGCAAGGACAGGGTTCACGAGCAGTACTTC	CASSKDRVHEQYF
NA	TRBV1	TRBJ2-3	few	TGCACCCCCAAAAAACTAATTAGCGGGGGGGCTAGGGATACGCAGTATTTT	CTPKKLISGGARDTQYF
TRBD1	TRBV4-1	TRBJ2-2	NA	TGCGCCAGCAGCCAAGGACAGGGGACAAACACCGGGGAGCTGTTTTTT	CASSQGQGTNTGELFF
NA	TRBV7-9	TRBJ2-2	NA	TGTGCCAGCTACGGGACATCGAACACCGGGGAGCTGTTTTTT	CASYGTSNTGELFF
NA	TRBV7-9	TRBJ1-1	NA	TGTGCCAGCAGCATAGGGGGGGTCACTGAAGCTTTCTTT	CASSIGGVTEAFF